Only one count was recorded for the clone carrying this T cell receptor (beta chain). Authors' processing steps: Quantification of nucleated cells was approximated via reference gene primer amplification. Produced via immunoSEQ multiplex PCR; TCRdb's table is partial and in-frame only. V and J calls and clone size are as listed in that table; D and trimming were resolved from the DNA. Seen here are tens of thousands of clones, around 90% observed once, and the top ten hold under 15%. The entry originates in a study of blood T cell repertoires in COVID-19. On the study more broadly: Material from acute and convalescent COVID-19 was sourced from the United States, Italy and Spain. T cells, B-cell-depleted T cells, or PBMCs supplied cDNA or gDNA.

In germline, CDR1 is SGHNT, CDR2 YYREEE (reference sequence). The CDR3 totals 14 residues. With 0 bases removed from V and 4 bases from J, the gap between germline ends came to 10 bases. This receptor was taken from a human donor with active COVID-19. The donor label of this sample is uncertain. Sequenced sample: peripheral blood. The chain is built from TRBV5-4 and TRBJ1-1, with TRBD1 as a possible D gene (6 bases). CDR3 sequence (DNA): TGTGCCAGCAGCTTGGTACAGGGCGGCACTGAAGCTTTCTTT. This gives the protein CASSLVQGGTEAFF.